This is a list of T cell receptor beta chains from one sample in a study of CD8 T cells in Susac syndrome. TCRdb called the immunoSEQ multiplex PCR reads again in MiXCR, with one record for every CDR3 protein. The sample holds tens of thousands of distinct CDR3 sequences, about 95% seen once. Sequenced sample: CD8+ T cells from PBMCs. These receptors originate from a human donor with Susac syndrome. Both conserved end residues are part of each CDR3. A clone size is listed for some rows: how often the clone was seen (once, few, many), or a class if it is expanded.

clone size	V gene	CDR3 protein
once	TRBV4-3	CASSQKVGQPQHF
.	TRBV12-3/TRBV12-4	CASSGERLTPYEQYF
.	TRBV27	CASSFGTKGGELFF
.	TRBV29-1	CSVRTGEDYGYTF
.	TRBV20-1	CSATRVEGYEQYF
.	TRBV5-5	CASSWGTENEQFF
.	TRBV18	CASSPGTDQETQYF
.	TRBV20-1	CSAVSGTAGELFF
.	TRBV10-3	CAISGGSYTEAFF
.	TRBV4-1	CASSQEPPGSNTEAFF
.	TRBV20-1	CSATLGGTQYF
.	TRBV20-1	CSARVGRGYNEQFF
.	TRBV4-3	CASSQDDVSGSNDEQYF
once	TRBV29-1	CSVEKGAVGYTF
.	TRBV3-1	CASRGGGGYTF
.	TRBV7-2	CASSARRDQPQHF
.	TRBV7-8	CASSLGVREGLYNEQFF
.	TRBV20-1	CSARDLTSGSMETQYF
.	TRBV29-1	CSVVGTGNTGELFF
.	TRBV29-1	CSVGDRESTDTQYF
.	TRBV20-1	CSAIAGPNEQFF
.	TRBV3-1	CASSPQDSPAETQYF
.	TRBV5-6	CASSFGLGYTF
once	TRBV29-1	CSVVHRASLVSEQFF
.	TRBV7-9	CASSLPTGANYGYTF
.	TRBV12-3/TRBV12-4	CASSPARNYGYTF
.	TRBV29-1	CSVDVNTGELFF
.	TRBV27	CASRQGFGNQPQHF
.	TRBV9	CASSDPGQDGTHTGELFF
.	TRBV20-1	CSASPITSGTSLEQYF
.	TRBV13	CASSFGVLGTDTQYF
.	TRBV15	CATSPGHLNTEAFF
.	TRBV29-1	CSVSGGTEAFF
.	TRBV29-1	CSAGGLAGGDEQYF
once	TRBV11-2	CASSFGVNEQFF
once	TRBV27	CASRRDRAGANVLTF
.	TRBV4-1	CASSQVPIQETQYF
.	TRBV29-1	CSVADGFYEQYF
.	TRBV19	CASSIQEGTDTQYF
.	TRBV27	CASSSPLAEGRNEQFF
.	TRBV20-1	CSANLLTGELFF
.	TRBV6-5	CASSPDFSETQYF
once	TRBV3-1	CASAIIQGGIQYF
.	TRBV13	CASSHPSGTRYEQYF
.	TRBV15	CATKAGTNFNEQFF